The sequence of this T cell receptor (beta chain) was determined in a study of T cell responses to AZD1222 COVID-19 vaccine. This CDR3 is 15 amino acids long. Germline V CDR1 and CDR2: SNHLY, FYNNEI. The germline V and J ends were trimmed by 1 base and 2 bases, with 6 bases remaining between them. The table came from immunoSEQ multiplex PCR; TCRdb's copy has only in-frame clones and leaves some out. The sample consists of 100,000 to 150,000 clones, 89% of them appearing once. The gene calls are TRBV2 and TRBJ2-6; no reliable D call. The specimen was peripheral blood, collected on day 0 of AZD1222 vaccination. This clonotype originated in an adult in good health. The CDR3 coding sequence is TGTGCCAGCAGTGAAGACGTCACTGGGGCCAACGTCCTGACTTTC. It codes for CASSEDVTGANVLTF.